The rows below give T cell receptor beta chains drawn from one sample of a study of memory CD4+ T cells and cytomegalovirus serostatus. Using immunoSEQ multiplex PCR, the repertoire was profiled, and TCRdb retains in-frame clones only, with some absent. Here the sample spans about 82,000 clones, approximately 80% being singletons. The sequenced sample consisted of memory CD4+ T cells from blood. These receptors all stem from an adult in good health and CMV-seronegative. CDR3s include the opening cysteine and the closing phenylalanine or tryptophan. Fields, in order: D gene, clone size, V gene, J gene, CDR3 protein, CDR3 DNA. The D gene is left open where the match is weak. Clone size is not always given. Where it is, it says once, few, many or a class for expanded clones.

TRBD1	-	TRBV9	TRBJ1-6	CASSVGTGGNSPLHF	TGTGCCAGCAGCGTGGGGACAGGGGGGAATTCACCCCTCCACTTT
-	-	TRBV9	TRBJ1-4	CASSAEPYEKLFF	TGTGCCAGCAGCGCCGAGCCCTATGAAAAACTGTTTTTT
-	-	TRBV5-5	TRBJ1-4	CASSLGRNWLPTEEKLFF	TGTGCCAGCAGCTTGGGTCGCAATTGGCTCCCAACGGAGGAAAAACTGTTTTTT
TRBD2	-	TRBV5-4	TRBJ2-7	CASSQRTRGGVGPYEQYF	TGTGCCAGCAGCCAGAGGACCCGTGGGGGGGTCGGCCCCTACGAGCAGTACTTC
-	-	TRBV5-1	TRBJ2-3	CASSLAGKSGTATDTQYF	TGCGCCAGCAGCTTGGCTGGGAAGTCGGGGACTGCCACAGATACGCAGTATTTT
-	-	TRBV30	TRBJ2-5	CAWSIGTPQETQYF	TGTGCCTGGAGCATCGGGACACCCCAAGAGACCCAGTACTTC
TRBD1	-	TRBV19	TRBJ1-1	CASSSGQGRMNTEAFF	TGTGCCAGTAGTTCGGGACAGGGCCGGATGAACACTGAAGCTTTCTTT
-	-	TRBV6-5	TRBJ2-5	CASSYSFRNEETQYF	TGTGCCAGCAGTTACTCGTTTAGGAATGAAGAGACCCAGTACTTC
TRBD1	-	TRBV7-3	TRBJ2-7	CASSPGQGAREQYF	TGTGCCAGCAGCCCCGGACAGGGGGCGCGAGAGCAGTACTTC
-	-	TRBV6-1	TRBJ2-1	CASRESGTGLYNEQFF	TGTGCCAGCAGGGAATCCGGGACGGGGCTCTACAATGAGCAGTTCTTC
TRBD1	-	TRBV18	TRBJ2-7	CASSPGQGQTYEQYF	TGTGCCAGCTCACCCGGACAGGGCCAGACCTACGAGCAGTACTTC
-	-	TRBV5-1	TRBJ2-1	CASSLELASYNEQFF	TGCGCCAGCAGCTTGGAACTAGCCTCCTACAATGAGCAGTTCTTC
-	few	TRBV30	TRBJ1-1	CAWIWDGRTEAFF	TGTGCCTGGATCTGGGATGGACGGACTGAAGCTTTCTTT
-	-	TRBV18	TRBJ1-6	CASSAYREDNSPLHF	TGTGCCAGCTCAGCGTACAGGGAGGACAATTCACCCCTCCACTTT
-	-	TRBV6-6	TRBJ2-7	CASTTDGHYEQYF	TGTGCCAGCACCACGGACGGCCACTACGAGCAGTACTTC
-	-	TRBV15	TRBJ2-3	CATATSTDTQYF	TGTGCCACCGCTACTAGCACAGATACGCAGTATTTT
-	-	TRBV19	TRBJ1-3	CASITGGVGNTIYF	TGTGCCAGTATTACCGGGGGCGTCGGAAACACCATATATTTT
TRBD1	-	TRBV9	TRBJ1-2	CASSAWDRVEGGYTF	TGTGCCAGCAGCGCCTGGGACAGGGTGGAGGGTGGCTACACCTTC
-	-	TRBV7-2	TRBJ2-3	CASSRDSLLRDTQYF	TGTGCCAGCAGCCGGGATAGCCTCCTGAGAGATACGCAGTATTTT
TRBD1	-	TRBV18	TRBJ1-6	CASSPGQGLGALHF	TGTGCCAGCTCACCGGGACAGGGGCTCGGGGCCCTCCACTTT
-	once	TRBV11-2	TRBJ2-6	CASSQAGASGANVLTF	TGTGCCAGCAGCCAGGCAGGCGCCTCTGGGGCCAACGTCCTGACTTTC
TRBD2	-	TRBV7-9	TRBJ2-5	CASSSRLAVQETQYF	TGTGCCAGCAGCTCCCGACTAGCGGTACAAGAGACCCAGTACTTC
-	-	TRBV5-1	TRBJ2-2	CASSLARRTGELFF	TGCGCCAGCAGCTTGGCCCGGAGGACCGGGGAGCTGTTTTTT
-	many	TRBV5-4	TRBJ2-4	CASSQNRDGPNIQYF	TGTGCCAGCAGCCAAAACCGGGACGGCCCAAACATTCAGTACTTC
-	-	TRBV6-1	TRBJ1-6	CASSEQGSSYNSPLHF	TGTGCCAGCAGTGAGCAGGGTAGCTCCTATAATTCACCCCTCCACTTT
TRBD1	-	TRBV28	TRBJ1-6	CASSLGRTGLNSPLHF	TGTGCCAGCAGTTTAGGACGGACAGGGCTTAATTCACCCCTCCACTTT
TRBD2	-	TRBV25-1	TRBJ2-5	CASTRGGRETQYF	TGTGCCAGCACCCGGGGGGGCAGAGAGACCCAGTACTTC